This section outlines one T cell receptor (beta chain) sequence together with its context. Repertoires were generated with immunoSEQ multiplex PCR, while TCRdb's copy carries only in-frame clones and drops some. The data hold around 58,000 clones, with over 75% observed a single time. The data are from a study of blood T cell repertoires in COVID-19. This CDR3 region has 15 residues. Trimming took off 4 bases at V and 1 base at J, with 9 bases between the two ends. The germline V gene has CDR1 SGHNT and CDR2 YYREEE (reference sequence). This TCR came from a human donor in a cohort sampled during active COVID-19. This rearrangement joins TRBV5-4 to TRBJ2-6; tentative D call: TRBD1 (5 bases). The sample taken for sequencing was peripheral blood. The CDR3 spells CASSPQGSGANVLTF. The CDR3 coding sequence is TGTGCCAGCAGCCCGCAGGGTTCTGGGGCCAACGTCCTGACTTTC.